Given below is one T cell receptor beta chain in context. TCRdb redid the calling of the reads with MiXCR, one entry per CDR3 protein. The sample consists of about 240,000 distinct CDR3 sequences, 10% to 15% of them appearing once. The data were obtained in a study of T cell repertoires in cytomegalovirus infection. The V and J ends lost 0 bases and 4 bases respectively, with 16 bases between them. The CDR3 runs 16 residues. Germline CDR1 and CDR2: DFQATT and SNEGSKA (reference sequence). Sequenced sample: PBMCs. This TCR came from a human donor in good health (CMV status not recorded). Some clones in this sample may be carry-over from other donors' samples. This chain uses TRBV20-1 with TRBJ2-1; D unclear. The CDR3: CSARDGFGQSYNEQFF. The CDR3 DNA reads as TGCAGTGCTAGAGATGGGTTTGGGCAGTCTTACAATGAGCAGTTCTTC.